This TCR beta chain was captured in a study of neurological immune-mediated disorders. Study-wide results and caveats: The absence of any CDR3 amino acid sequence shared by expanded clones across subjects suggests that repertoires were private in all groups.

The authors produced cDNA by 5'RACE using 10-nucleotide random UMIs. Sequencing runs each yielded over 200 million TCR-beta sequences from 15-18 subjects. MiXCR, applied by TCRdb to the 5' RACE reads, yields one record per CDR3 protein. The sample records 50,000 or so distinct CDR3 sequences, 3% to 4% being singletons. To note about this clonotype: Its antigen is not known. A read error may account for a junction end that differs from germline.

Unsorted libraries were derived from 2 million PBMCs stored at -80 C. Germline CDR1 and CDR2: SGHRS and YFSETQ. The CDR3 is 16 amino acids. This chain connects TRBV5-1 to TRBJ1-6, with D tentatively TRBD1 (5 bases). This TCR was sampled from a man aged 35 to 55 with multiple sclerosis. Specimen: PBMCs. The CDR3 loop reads CASSFGRAMDNSPLNF. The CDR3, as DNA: TGCGCCAGCAGCTTCGGCAGGGCTATGGATAATTCACCCCTCAACTTT. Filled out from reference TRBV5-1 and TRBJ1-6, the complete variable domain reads KAGVTQTPRYLIKTRGQQVTLSCSPISGHRSVSWYQQTPGQGLQFLFEYFSETQRNKGNFPGRFSGRQFSNSRSEMNVSTLELGDSALYLCASSFGRAMDNSPLNFGNGTRLTVT.